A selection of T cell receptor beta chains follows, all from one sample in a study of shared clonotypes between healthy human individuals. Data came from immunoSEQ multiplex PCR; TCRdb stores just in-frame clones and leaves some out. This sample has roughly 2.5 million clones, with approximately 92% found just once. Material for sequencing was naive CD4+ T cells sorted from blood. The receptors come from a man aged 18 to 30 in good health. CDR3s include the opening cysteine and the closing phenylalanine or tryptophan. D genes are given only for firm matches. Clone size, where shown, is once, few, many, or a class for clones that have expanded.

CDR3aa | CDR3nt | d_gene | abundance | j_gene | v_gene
CASSLRTNARRETQYF | TGTGCCAGCAGCCTTCGGACAAATGCCCGAAGGGAGACCCAGTACTTC | - | - | TRBJ2-5 | TRBV6-4
CASSLDRVREQYF | TGTGCCAGCAGCTTAGACCGGGTTCGCGAGCAGTACTTC | - | - | TRBJ2-7 | TRBV7-9
CAWSVQGGGTQYF | TGTGCCTGGAGTGTACAAGGGGGCGGAACGCAGTATTTT | TRBD1 | - | TRBJ2-3 | TRBV30
CAFGAGSSNQPQHF | TGCGCCTTCGGGGCAGGCAGTAGCAATCAGCCCCAGCATTTT | - | - | TRBJ1-5 | TRBV23-1
CASSQALYSGANVLTF | TGCGCCAGCAGCCAAGCGCTGTACTCTGGGGCCAACGTCCTGACTTTC | - | - | TRBJ2-6 | TRBV4-3
CASSQLAGGTDTQYF | TGCGCCAGCAGCCAACTAGCGGGGGGCACAGATACGCAGTATTTT | TRBD2 | - | TRBJ2-3 | TRBV4-1
CASSPGDSWGETQYF | TGTGCCAGTAGTCCGGGCGACTCGTGGGGAGAGACCCAGTACTTC | - | - | TRBJ2-5 | TRBV19
CASSYSRGLREKLFF | TGTGCCAGCAGTTACTCGCGGGGACTGAGGGAAAAACTGTTTTTT | - | - | TRBJ1-4 | TRBV6-5
CASSQGSLFNEKLFF | TGTGCCAGCAGCCAAGGATCGCTTTTTAATGAAAAACTGTTTTTT | - | - | TRBJ1-4 | TRBV14
CASSPGLAGGLRHEQYF | TGTGCCAGTAGTCCGGGACTAGCGGGAGGACTCCGCCACGAGCAGTACTTC | TRBD2 | - | TRBJ2-7 | TRBV19
CAWRRLGTGTTEAFF | TGTGCCTGGAGAAGACTCGGGACAGGAACAACTGAAGCTTTCTTT | TRBD1 | - | TRBJ1-1 | TRBV30
CASSPRVELFF | TGTGCCAGTAGCCCCCGGGTGGAGCTGTTTTTT | - | - | TRBJ2-2 | TRBV19
CASSLVTYSGPRRTDTQYF | TGTGCCAGCAGCTTAGTCACCTATAGCGGGCCCCGACGCACAGATACGCAGTATTTT | TRBD2 | - | TRBJ2-3 | TRBV7-9
CASSSGGSGEKLFF | TGCGCCAGCAGCTCGGGAGGGTCGGGGGAAAAACTGTTTTTT | - | - | TRBJ1-4 | TRBV5-1
CAISQDRGNQPQHF | TGTGCCATCAGCCAAGACAGGGGCAATCAGCCCCAGCATTTT | TRBD1 | - | TRBJ1-5 | TRBV10-3
CASSRHQETQYF | TGTGCCAGCAGCAGACACCAAGAGACCCAGTACTTC | - | once | TRBJ2-5 | TRBV6-1
CASSLGQGQNQPQHF | TGTGCCAGCAGCTTAGGACAGGGCCAGAATCAGCCCCAGCATTTT | TRBD1 | - | TRBJ1-5 | TRBV11-2
CASSLDKGSYNSPLHF | TGTGCCAGTAGTCTTGACAAGGGCTCCTATAATTCACCCCTCCACTTT | - | - | TRBJ1-6 | TRBV19
CAIRRGQAESETQYF | TGTGCCATCCGAAGAGGACAGGCTGAATCGGAGACCCAGTACTTC | TRBD1 | - | TRBJ2-5 | TRBV6-1
CASSSVPFF | TGTGCCAGCAGCTCGGTCCCGTTTTTT | - | - | TRBJ1-4 | TRBV28
CASSLGRGEKETQYF | TGTGCCAGCAGCTTAGGTCGCGGGGAGAAAGAGACCCAGTACTTC | - | - | TRBJ2-5 | TRBV7-2
CASSPWDRKTNSPLHF | TGTGCCAGCTCACCTTGGGACAGAAAAACTAATTCACCCCTCCACTTT | TRBD1 | - | TRBJ1-6 | TRBV18
CAWRGGGIPYEQYF | TGTGCCTGGAGAGGGGGGGGGATCCCCTACGAGCAGTACTTC | - | - | TRBJ2-7 | TRBV30
CASSSTGDGYTF | TGCGCCAGCAGCAGCACAGGGGATGGCTACACCTTC | TRBD1 | few | TRBJ1-2 | TRBV5-1
CASSLGQGDTGELFF | TGTGCCAGCAGCCTGGGGCAGGGAGACACCGGGGAGCTGTTTTTT | - | - | TRBJ2-2 | TRBV11-3
CTSSQEDRAQPQHF | TGCACCAGCAGCCAAGAGGACAGGGCGCAGCCCCAGCATTTT | - | - | TRBJ1-5 | TRBV1
CASSQDFGDGSSYNSPLHF | TGCGCCAGCAGCCAAGATTTTGGAGACGGGAGCTCCTATAATTCACCCCTCCACTTT | - | - | TRBJ1-6 | TRBV4-1